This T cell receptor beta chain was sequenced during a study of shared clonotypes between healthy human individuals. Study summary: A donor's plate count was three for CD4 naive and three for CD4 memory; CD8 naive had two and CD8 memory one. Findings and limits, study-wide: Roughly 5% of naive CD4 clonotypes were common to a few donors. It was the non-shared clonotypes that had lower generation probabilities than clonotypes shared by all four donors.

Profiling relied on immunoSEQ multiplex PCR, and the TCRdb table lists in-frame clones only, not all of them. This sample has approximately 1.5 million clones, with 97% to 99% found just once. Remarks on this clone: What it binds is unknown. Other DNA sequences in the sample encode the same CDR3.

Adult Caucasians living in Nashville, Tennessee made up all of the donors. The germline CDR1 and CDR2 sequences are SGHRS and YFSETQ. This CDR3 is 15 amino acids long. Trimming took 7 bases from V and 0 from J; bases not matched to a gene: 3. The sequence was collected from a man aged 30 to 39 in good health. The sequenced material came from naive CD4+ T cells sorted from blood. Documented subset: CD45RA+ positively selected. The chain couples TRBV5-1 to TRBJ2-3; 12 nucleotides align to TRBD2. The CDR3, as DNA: TGCGCCAGCTCTGGGACTAGCGGGAGCACAGATACGCAGTATTTT. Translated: CASSGTSGSTDTQYF.